These 30 T cell receptor beta chains came from one sample sequenced in a study of T cells after yellow fever vaccination. TCRdb recomputed calls from the 5' RACE reads with MiXCR, one row per CDR3 protein. The sample contains 620,000 or so distinct CDR3 sequences, 9% to 15% of which appear only once. The sequenced sample was PBMCs, obtained on the day of the yellow fever booster vaccination. These TCRs come from a man aged 25-45 years who received the YFV17D yellow fever vaccine.

The rearrangement links TRBV15 to TRBJ2-1; 7 bases agree with TRBD1. Losses at the gene ends were 8 bases for V and 6 bases for J; bases not matched to a gene: 7. The CDR3 is 13 amino acids. CDR1 is LNHNV, CDR2 YYDKDF, per germline (reference sequence). The DNA for the CDR3 is TGTGCCACCGCTCCGGGGACAGCCAATGAGCAGTTCTTC. Protein sequence: CATAPGTANEQFF. The full variable domain, in which reference TRBV15 and TRBJ2-1 provide the parts outside the CDR3, is DAMVIQNPRYQVTQFGKPVTLSCSQTLNHNVMYWYQQKSSQAPKLLFHYYDKDFNNEADTPDNFQSRRPNTSFCFLDIRSPGLGDTAMYLCATAPGTANEQFFGPGTRLTVL.

In this sample, this clonotype turned up a few times. The gene calls are TRBV12-3 or TRBV12-4 and TRBJ2-3; possible D gene TRBD1, 5 bases. The CDR3 extends over 14 amino acids. The ends were cut back, 3 bases at V and 0 bases at J, with 7 bases in the middle. The DNA of the CDR3 is TGTGCCAGCAGTTTCCAGGGCAGCACAGATACGCAGTATTTT. Protein: CASSFQGSTDTQYF.

In this sample, this clonotype turned up many times. The chain carries TRBV30 and TRBJ1-1; D perhaps matches TRBD1 (6 bases). Deletions cut 4 bases from V and 8 bases from J, with 11 bases between. CDR3 length: 11 amino acids. CDR1 is GTSNPN, CDR2 SVGIG, per germline (reference sequence). CDR3 DNA: TGTGCCTGGAAGGGGGGGCGCGAAGCTTTCTTT. Translation: CAWKGGREAFF.

The chain uses TRBV5-6 and TRBJ1-1, with D possibly TRBD1 on 5 matching bases. Per the germline V gene, CDR1 is SGHDT and CDR2 is YYEEEE. V lost 4 bases and J 1 base, leaving 14 bases between the germline ends. The CDR3 spans 15 residues. CDR3 protein: CASSGGSGKNTEAFF. The CDR3 nucleotides are TGTGCCAGCAGCGGGGGGAGTGGGAAGAACACTGAAGCTTTCTTT.

The chain joins TRBV3-1 to TRBJ2-7; D may be TRBD2 (6 bases). Germline CDR1 is LGHDT and CDR2 is YNNKEL (reference sequence). The CDR3 totals 13 residues. V lost 5 bases and J lost 5, with 13 bases in between. CDR3 sequence reads: CASSNLGTDEQYF. The CDR3 DNA is TGTGCCAGCAGCAACCTTGGGACTGACGAGCAGTACTTC.

The chain links TRBV29-1 to TRBJ2-7; 8 bases map to TRBD1. The trim removed 7 bases at V and 2 bases at J, leaving 7 bases unmatched. Germline CDR1 is SQVTM and CDR2 is ANQGSEA. The CDR3 is 13 residues long. CDR3 residues: CSASGTGAYEQYF. The CDR3 nucleotides are TGCAGCGCCTCCGGGACAGGAGCCTACGAGCAGTACTTC.

V usage is TRBV12-3 or TRBV12-4 and J usage is TRBJ2-4; 7 bases line up with TRBD1. With V trimmed by 5 bases and J by 4 bases, 5 bases remained unmatched. This CDR3 is built from 14 residues. CDR3 sequence reads: CASSRGTEKNIQYF. For the CDR3, the DNA is TGTGCCAGCAGTCGTGGGACAGAAAAAAACATTCAGTACTTC.

As regards this clonotype: One base away lies a much larger clone, so this may be a sequencing read error. V is TRBV7-2 and J is TRBJ2-1; D is unresolved. The V and J ends lost 4 bases and 0 bases respectively, with 10 bases between them. Germline V lookup: CDR1 SGHTA, CDR2 FQGNSA. CDR3 length: 15 amino acids. CDR3 sequence (DNA): TGTGCCAGCAGCTCCGCACGGAGCTCCTACAATGAGCAGTTCTTC. Translating gives CASSSARSSYNEQFF.

The rearrangement joins TRBV19 to TRBJ2-6, with D uncertain. V was clipped by 3 bases and J by 4 bases, with 1 base between them. Germline CDR1 reads LNHDA; CDR2 reads SQIVND (reference sequence). The CDR3 is 12 amino acids. The CDR3 sequence: CASSIGANVLTF. The CDR3 DNA sequence: TGTGCCAGTAGTATCGGGGCCAACGTCCTGACTTTC.

This clonotype was recorded many times. This chain links TRBV19 with TRBJ2-2; 13 bases line up with TRBD2. This CDR3 is built from 14 residues. The trim removed 10 bases at V and 5 bases at J, leaving 4 bases unmatched. Germline values: CDR1 LNHDA, CDR2 SQIVND (reference sequence). The CDR3 nucleotides are TGTGCCACCAGGACTAGCGGGAGAACCGGGGAGCTGTTTTTT. This gives the protein CATRTSGRTGELFF.

This clonotype came up a few times. The gene calls are TRBV5-8 and TRBJ1-1; perhaps TRBD1 as D (5 bases). Trimming took off 0 bases at V and 4 bases at J, with 16 bases between the two ends. Germline loops: CDR1 SGHTS, CDR2 YDEGEE. CDR3 length: 16 amino acids. The CDR3, as DNA: TGTGCCAGCAGCTTGGCCTTAGAGGGGTCGGGCACTGAAGCTTTCTTT. It is translated as CASSLALEGSGTEAFF.

This clonotype was detected many times. The chain combines TRBV12-3 or TRBV12-4 with TRBJ2-1; possible D gene TRBD1, 6 bases. The V gene lost 5 bases and the J gene lost 9 bases, with 11 bases spanning the gap. The CDR3 is made up of 12 amino acids. The CDR3 is CASSLPGVEQFF. CDR3 DNA: TGTGCCAGCAGTCTCCCAGGGGTTGAGCAGTTCTTC.

The rearrangement uses TRBV7-2 and TRBJ2-3, with D tentatively TRBD2 (5 bases). V lost 2 bases to trimming and J lost 2 bases, with 17 bases between them. The CDR3 contains 17 residues. Germline values: CDR1 SGHTA, CDR2 FQGNSA. The CDR3 nucleotides read TGTGCCAGCAGCTTAAGGAGGATGACCTCCAACACAGATACGCAGTATTTT. Amino acids: CASSLRRMTSNTDTQYF.

This rearrangement joins TRBV5-1 to TRBJ2-5, with D maybe TRBD2 (6 bases). The germline gives CDR1 SGHRS, CDR2 YFSETQ. This CDR3 region has 15 residues. V lost 0 bases, J lost 5 bases, and 14 bases lay in between. The CDR3 region is CASSLAGGTDETQYF. The CDR3 DNA follows: TGCGCCAGCAGCTTGGCCGGCGGGACGGACGAGACCCAGTACTTC.

This clonotype was detected only a few times. The chain recombines TRBV10-3 with TRBJ2-5; TRBD1 might be the D (6 bases). The CDR3 loop spans 13 amino acids. V was clipped by 7 bases and J by 0 bases, with 9 bases between them. Germline V lookup: CDR1 ENHRY, CDR2 SYGVKD. CDR3 nucleotide sequence: TGTGCCATCAAGGACAGCAACCAAGAGACCCAGTACTTC. This encodes CAIKDSNQETQYF.

The chain links TRBV3-1 to TRBJ2-5; 8 positions match TRBD2. The length of the CDR3 is 16 residues. CDR1 and CDR2 (germline): LGHDT, YNNKEL (reference sequence). The ends lost 4 bases at V and 5 bases at J; junction bases unmatched: 12. The CDR3 spells CASSLRVAGGFETQYF. The CDR3, as DNA: TGTGCCAGCAGCCTAAGGGTGGCGGGAGGATTCGAGACCCAGTACTTC.

This clonotype was detected ten times or more. The chain joins TRBV20-1 to TRBJ2-5, with unresolved D. This CDR3 comprises 10 residues. Looked up from germline, CDR1 is DFQATT and CDR2 is SNEGSKA (reference sequence). Deletions cut 5 bases from V and 1 base from J, with 2 bases between. The CDR3 is CSAFQETQYF. DNA for the CDR3: TGCAGTGCTTTCCAAGAGACCCAGTACTTC.

V is TRBV15 and J is TRBJ2-5; 9 bases align to TRBD1. The CDR3 is 16 residues long. The junction had 11 bases not matched to a gene; V was cut back by 9 bases and J by 0 bases. Germline V lookup: CDR1 LNHNV, CDR2 YYDKDF (reference sequence). The CDR3 loop reads CATEVVGTGYQETQYF. CDR3 sequence (DNA): TGTGCCACGGAGGTCGTCGGGACAGGGTACCAAGAGACCCAGTACTTC.

This clonotype appeared once. This chain uses TRBV7-6 with TRBJ2-5, with 16 positions matching TRBD2. From germline, CDR1 is SGHVS and CDR2 FNYEAQ. V shed 1 base and J 3 bases; nucleotides not matched to a gene: 2. There are 17 residues in the CDR3. As DNA, the CDR3 is TGTGCCAGCAGCTTAGGTGGGACTAGCGGGAGGGAAGAGACCCAGTACTTC. Translating gives CASSLGGTSGREETQYF.

A few counts support this clonotype. The chain links TRBV4-3 to TRBJ2-5; D is uncertain. The germline V and J ends were trimmed by 1 base and 2 bases, with 11 bases remaining between them. From germline, CDR1 is LGHNA and CDR2 YSLEER. There are 15 residues in the CDR3. CDR3: CASSQGIGRQETQYF. The CDR3 bases are TGCGCCAGCAGCCAAGGAATCGGTAGGCAAGAGACCCAGTACTTC.

V is TRBV7-8 and J is TRBJ2-5; no firm D call. The V end was cut by 4 bases, the J end by 4 bases, with 10 bases between. CDR1 and CDR2 (germline): SGHVS, FQNEAQ. The CDR3 has 13 amino acids. The CDR3 region is CASSSDGGETQYF. The DNA for the CDR3 is TGTGCCAGCAGCTCCGACGGTGGAGAGACCCAGTACTTC.

The J gene is TRBJ1-1, the V gene TRBV5-1, with 10 bases that match TRBD1. V shed 4 bases, J shed 8 bases, and the junction held 5 bases outside the gene matches. The CDR3 is made up of 13 amino acids. Germline V gives CDR1 SGHRS, CDR2 YFSETQ. The CDR3 loop is CASSTETGGEAFF. CDR3 in DNA: TGCGCCAGCAGCACCGAGACAGGGGGCGAAGCTTTCTTT.

The rearrangement uses TRBV7-8 and TRBJ2-5, with D tentatively TRBD1 (7 bases). The CDR3 runs 15 residues. V shed 2 bases and J shed 2 bases, with 12 bases lying between them. CDR1 and CDR2 from the germline V gene are SGHVS and FQNEAQ. The CDR3 reads CASSLQGGRQETQYF. The CDR3 DNA reads as TGTGCCAGCAGCTTACAGGGGGGTCGTCAAGAGACCCAGTACTTC.

This clonotype has more than one count but fewer than ten. The gene calls are TRBV29-1 and TRBJ2-2; TRBD1 or TRBD2 may be the D gene (5 bases each). The CDR3 is 14 residues long. V lost 5 bases and J 4 bases, leaving 14 bases between the germline ends. Germline assignment: CDR1 SQVTM and CDR2 ANQGSEA. The CDR3 sequence: CSVRGGPSTGELFF. As DNA, the CDR3 is TGCAGCGTTCGGGGCGGACCGAGCACCGGGGAGCTGTTTTTT.

This clonotype was seen a few times. J is TRBJ2-2 and V is TRBV7-6; D is ambiguous. CDR1 and CDR2 from the germline V gene are SGHVS and FNYEAQ. The CDR3 totals 13 residues. Trimming left V 5 bases short and J 4 bases short, with 8 bases between. CDR3 in DNA: TGTGCCAGCAGCCGGGTGACCACCGGGGAGCTGTTTTTT. Translation: CASSRVTTGELFF.

The DNA of the CDR3 is TGCAGTGCCCATGGTACGACTTACAATGAGCAGTTCTTC. Translation gives CSAHGTTYNEQFF. The chain joins TRBV20-1 to TRBJ2-1, with D unresolved. The CDR3 runs 13 residues. Germline V gives CDR1 DFQATT, CDR2 SNEGSKA (reference sequence). V lost 6 bases and J lost 4, with 13 bases in between.

This clonotype was counted many times. This chain uses TRBV3-1 with TRBJ2-1; D may be TRBD1 (6 bases). There are 13 residues in the CDR3. V shed 6 bases and J shed 7 bases, with 13 bases lying between them. In germline, CDR1 is LGHDT, CDR2 YNNKEL (reference sequence). As DNA, the CDR3 is TGTGCCAGCAGGACAGGCACTGGGAATGAGCAGTTCTTC. It yields the protein CASRTGTGNEQFF.

This clonotype was seen more than once but under ten times. The rearrangement joins TRBV12-3 or TRBV12-4 to TRBJ2-1; 7 nucleotides match TRBD2. This CDR3 is built from 15 residues. V trimming: 7 bases; J trimming: 0 bases; junction bases outside the gene matches: 6. The CDR3 spells CASTLGGSSYNEQFF. In nucleotides, the CDR3 is TGTGCCAGCACCCTGGGGGGGAGCTCCTACAATGAGCAGTTCTTC.

Of note for this clonotype: It may be a read error: a sequence one base away is much more abundant. The chain recombines TRBV7-8 with TRBJ2-7, with no clear D. This CDR3 is 13 amino acids long. CDR1 is SGHVS and CDR2 is FQNEAQ in the germline V gene. V was trimmed by 0 bases and J by 2 bases, leaving 5 bases between them. The CDR3 loop is CASSLAEPYEQYF. CDR3 nucleotide sequence: TGTGCCAGCAGCTTAGCGGAACCCTACGAGCAGTACTTC.

This chain links TRBV30 with TRBJ2-1, with 14 nucleotides matching TRBD2. Losses at the gene ends were 0 bases for V and 7 bases for J; bases not matched to a gene: 2. Per the germline V gene, CDR1 is GTSNPN and CDR2 is SVGIG (reference sequence). The CDR3 sequence is 15 residues long. CDR3 sequence (DNA): TGTGCCTGGAGTGTGGGACTAGCGGGGGAAAATGAGCAGTTCTTC. This gives the protein CAWSVGLAGENEQFF.